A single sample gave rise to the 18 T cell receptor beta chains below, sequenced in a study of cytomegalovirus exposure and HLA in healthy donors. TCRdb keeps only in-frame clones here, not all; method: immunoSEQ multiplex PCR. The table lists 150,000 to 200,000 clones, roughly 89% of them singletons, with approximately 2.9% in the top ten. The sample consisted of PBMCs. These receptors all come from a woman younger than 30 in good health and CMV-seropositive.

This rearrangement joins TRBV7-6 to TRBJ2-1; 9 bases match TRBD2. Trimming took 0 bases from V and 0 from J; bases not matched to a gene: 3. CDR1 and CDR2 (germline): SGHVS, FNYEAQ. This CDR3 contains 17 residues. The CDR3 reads CASSLAEREDSYNEQFF. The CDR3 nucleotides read TGTGCCAGCAGCTTAGCCGAGCGGGAGGACTCCTACAATGAGCAGTTCTTC.

The CDR3 sequence is CASSIDRGGGQFF. CDR3 bases: TGTGCCAGTAGTATAGATCGGGGTGGCGGGCAGTTCTTC. V is TRBV19 and J is TRBJ2-1; D is perhaps TRBD2 (5 bases). The CDR3 is 13 amino acids. Trimming took 0 bases from V and 12 from J, leaving 12 bases between them. The germline V gene has CDR1 LNHDA and CDR2 SQIVND (reference sequence).

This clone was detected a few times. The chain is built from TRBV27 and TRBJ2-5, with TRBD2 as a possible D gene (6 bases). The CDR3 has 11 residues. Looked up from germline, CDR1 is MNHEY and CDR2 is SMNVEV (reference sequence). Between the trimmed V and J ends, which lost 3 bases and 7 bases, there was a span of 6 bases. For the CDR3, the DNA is TGTGCCAGCAGTTTGGGAGGGACCCAGTACTTC. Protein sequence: CASSLGGTQYF.

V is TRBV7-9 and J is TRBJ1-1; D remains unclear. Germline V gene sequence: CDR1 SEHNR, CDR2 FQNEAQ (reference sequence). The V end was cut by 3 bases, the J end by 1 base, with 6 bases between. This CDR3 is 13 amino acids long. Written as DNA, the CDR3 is TGTGCCAGCAGCTTTCAGGAGAACACTGAAGCTTTCTTT. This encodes CASSFQENTEAFF.

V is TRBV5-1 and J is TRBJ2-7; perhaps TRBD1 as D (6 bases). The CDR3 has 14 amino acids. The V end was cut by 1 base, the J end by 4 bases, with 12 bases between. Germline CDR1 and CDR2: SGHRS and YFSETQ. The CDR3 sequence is CASSLSQGNYEQYF. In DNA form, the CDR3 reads TGCGCCAGCAGCTTGTCACAGGGAAATTACGAGCAGTACTTC.

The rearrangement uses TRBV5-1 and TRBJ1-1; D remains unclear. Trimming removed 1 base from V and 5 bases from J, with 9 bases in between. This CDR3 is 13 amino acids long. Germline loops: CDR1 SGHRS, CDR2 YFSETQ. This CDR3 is CASSLTVGTEAFF. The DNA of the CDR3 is TGCGCCAGCAGCTTGACAGTAGGTACTGAAGCTTTCTTT.

This CDR3 reads CASSYSLIADTQYF. The CDR3 coding sequence is TGTGCCAGCAGTTACTCCCTAATTGCAGATACGCAGTATTTT. V and J are TRBV6-6 and TRBJ2-3; D unresolved. In germline, CDR1 is MNHNY, CDR2 SVGAGI (reference sequence). The V end was cut by 0 bases, the J end by 4 bases, with 8 bases between. The CDR3 sequence is 14 residues long.

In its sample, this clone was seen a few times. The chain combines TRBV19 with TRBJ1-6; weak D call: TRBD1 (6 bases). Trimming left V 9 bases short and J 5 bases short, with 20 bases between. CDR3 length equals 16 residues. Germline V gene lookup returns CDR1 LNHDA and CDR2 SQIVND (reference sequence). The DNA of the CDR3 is TGTGCCAGCCGATATCAGGGGAGTAAGGATAATTCACCCCTCCACTTT. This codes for CASRYQGSKDNSPLHF.

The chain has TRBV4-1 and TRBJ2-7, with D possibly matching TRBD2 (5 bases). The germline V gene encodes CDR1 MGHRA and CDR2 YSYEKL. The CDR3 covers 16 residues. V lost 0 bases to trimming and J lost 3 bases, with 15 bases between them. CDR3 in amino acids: CASSQDEVQRSYEQYF. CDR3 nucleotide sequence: TGCGCCAGCAGCCAAGACGAGGTCCAGCGGAGCTACGAGCAGTACTTC.

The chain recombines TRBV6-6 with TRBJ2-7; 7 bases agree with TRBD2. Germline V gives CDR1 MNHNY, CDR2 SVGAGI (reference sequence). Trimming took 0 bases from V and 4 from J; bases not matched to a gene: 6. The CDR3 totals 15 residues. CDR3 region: CASSYSRGSGYEQYF. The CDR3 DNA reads TGTGCCAGCAGTTACTCGCGGGGGAGCGGGTACGAGCAGTACTTC.

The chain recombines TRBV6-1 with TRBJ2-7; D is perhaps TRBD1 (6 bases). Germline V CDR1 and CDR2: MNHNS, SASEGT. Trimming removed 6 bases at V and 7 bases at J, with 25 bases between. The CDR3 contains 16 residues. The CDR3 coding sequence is TGTGCCAGCAGCGAATCCATAGACAGGTACTCAATTGAGCAGTACTTC. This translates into CASSESIDRYSIEQYF.

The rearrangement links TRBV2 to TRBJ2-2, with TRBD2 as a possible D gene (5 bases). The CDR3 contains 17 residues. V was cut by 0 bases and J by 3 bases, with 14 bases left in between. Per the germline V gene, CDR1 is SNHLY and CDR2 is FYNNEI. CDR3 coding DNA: TGTGCCAGCAGTGAAGCGCTAGAGGAGGAGGACACCGGGGAGCTGTTTTTT. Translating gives CASSEALEEEDTGELFF.

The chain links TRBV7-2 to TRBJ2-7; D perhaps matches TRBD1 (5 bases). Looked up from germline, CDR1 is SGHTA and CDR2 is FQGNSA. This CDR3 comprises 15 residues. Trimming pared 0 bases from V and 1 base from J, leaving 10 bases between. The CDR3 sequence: CASSLAHAGSYEQYF. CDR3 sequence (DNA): TGTGCCAGCAGCTTAGCGCATGCAGGGTCCTACGAGCAGTACTTC. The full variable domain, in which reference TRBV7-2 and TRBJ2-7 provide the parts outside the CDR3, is GAGVSQSPSNKVTEKGKDVELRCDPISGHTALYWYRQSLGQGLEFLIYFQGNSAPDKSGLPSDRFSAERTGGSVSTLTIQRTQQEDSAVYLCASSLAHAGSYEQYFGPGTRLTVT.

The CDR3 region is CATSADRGYSNQPQHF. CDR3 DNA: TGTGCCACCAGCGCCGACAGGGGATATAGCAATCAGCCCCAGCATTTT. The rearrangement links TRBV15 to TRBJ1-5; TRBD1 matches at 8 bases. The CDR3 loop spans 16 amino acids. The germline V gene has CDR1 LNHNV and CDR2 YYDKDF (reference sequence). The J segment lost 0 bases and the V segment lost 5 bases, leaving 6 bases of the junction unmatched. The full variable domain, rest sourced from reference TRBV15 and TRBJ1-5, is DAMVIQNPRYQVTQFGKPVTLSCSQTLNHNVMYWYQQKSSQAPKLLFHYYDKDFNNEADTPDNFQSRRPNTSFCFLDIRSPGLGDTAMYLCATSADRGYSNQPQHFGDGTRLSIL.

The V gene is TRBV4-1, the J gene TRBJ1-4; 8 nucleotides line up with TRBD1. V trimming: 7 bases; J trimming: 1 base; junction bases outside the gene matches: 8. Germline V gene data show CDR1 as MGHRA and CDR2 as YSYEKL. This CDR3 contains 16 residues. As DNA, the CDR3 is TGCGCCAGCAATCCAGACAGGGGAGGAACTAATGAAAAACTGTTTTTT. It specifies CASNPDRGGTNEKLFF.

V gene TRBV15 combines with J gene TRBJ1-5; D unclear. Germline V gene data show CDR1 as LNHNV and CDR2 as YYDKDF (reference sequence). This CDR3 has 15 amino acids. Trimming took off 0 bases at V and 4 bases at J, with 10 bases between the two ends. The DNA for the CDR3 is TGTGCCACCAGCAGAGATCTTAAGCAAAATCAGCCCCAGCATTTT. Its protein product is CATSRDLKQNQPQHF.

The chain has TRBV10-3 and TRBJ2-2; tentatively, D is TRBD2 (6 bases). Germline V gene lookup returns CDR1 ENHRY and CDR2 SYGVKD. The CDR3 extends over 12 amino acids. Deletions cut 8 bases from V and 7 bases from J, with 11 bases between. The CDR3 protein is CAIGTPIGELFF. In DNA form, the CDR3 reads TGTGCCATCGGGACTCCCATCGGGGAGCTGTTTTTT.

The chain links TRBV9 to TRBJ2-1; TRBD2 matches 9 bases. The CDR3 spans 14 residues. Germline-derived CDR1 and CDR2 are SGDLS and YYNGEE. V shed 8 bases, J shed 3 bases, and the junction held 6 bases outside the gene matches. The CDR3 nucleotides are TGTGCCAGTAATAGCGGGAGTCTCTACAATGAGCAGTTCTTC. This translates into CASNSGSLYNEQFF.